This is a list of T cell receptor beta chains from one sample in a study of T cell responses to AZD1222 COVID-19 vaccine. Produced via immunoSEQ multiplex PCR; TCRdb's table is partial and in-frame only. The repertoire has some 110,000 clones, roughly 88% of them found once; the top ten carry about 8.8%. The source was peripheral blood, collected on day 0 of AZD1222 vaccination. The receptors shown here come from an adult in good health. CDR3s include the opening cysteine and the closing phenylalanine or tryptophan. Each record gives: clone size, J gene, V gene, CDR3 protein. The size field is filled for only some rows; it gives once, few, many or a size class.

>.|TRBJ1-1|TRBV6-2/TRBV6-3
CASSYAGVNTEAFF
>.|TRBJ1-1|TRBV29-1
CSVARPLNTEAFF
>.|TRBJ2-1|TRBV19
CASSIAPLGAREPSSYNEQFF
>.|TRBJ2-7|TRBV2
CASSGQGGYEQYF
>.|TRBJ2-5|TRBV18
CASSPGDQETQYF
>.|TRBJ1-6|TRBV30
CAWFKGTGNSPLHF
>.|TRBJ2-1|TRBV7-9
CASSLGLASNEQFF
>.|TRBJ2-6|TRBV7-3
CASSTRESGANVLTF
>.|TRBJ1-1|TRBV5-6
CASSLDASRAFF
>.|TRBJ1-2|TRBV10-3
CAISGQVTNYGYTF
>.|TRBJ2-3|TRBV21-1
CASSSGGGVNTDTQYF
>.|TRBJ1-2|TRBV4-2
CASSQGAGSPNYGYTF
>.|TRBJ1-4|TRBV7-9
CAHPTGARSNEKLFF
>.|TRBJ2-1|TRBV24-1
CATSDPPGGYNEQFF
>.|TRBJ1-5|TRBV29-1
CSATFQGAYQPQHF
>.|TRBJ1-1|TRBV7-2
CASSFHQRGSEAFF
>.|TRBJ2-5|TRBV7-6
CASSLRTGNQETQYF
>.|TRBJ1-3|TRBV9
CASSVGPRNTIYF
>medium-sized|TRBJ1-1|TRBV19
CASSIDWTGDTEAFF
>.|TRBJ1-6|TRBV4-2
CASSQETVIGSPLHF
>.|TRBJ1-5|TRBV4-1
CASSQNGGAGQPQHF